The rows below give T cell receptor beta chains drawn from one sample of a study of Graves' ophthalmopathy and Graves' hyperthyroidism. TCRdb ran MiXCR on the multiplex PCR reads and lists one entry per CDR3 protein. The sample yields approximately 50,000 distinct CDR3 sequences, around 50% seen once. Sequencing was performed on peripheral blood. Every receptor here comes from an adult man with Graves' ophthalmopathy. Both conserved end residues are part of each CDR3. The order of the fields is CDR3 DNA, CDR3 protein, clone size, D gene, J gene, V gene. The D gene is left open where the match is weak. Expanded clones get a size class; other rows say once, few or many, or leave the size out.

DNA: TGTGCCAGCAGCCAAGACCCTGGACTAGAGGGCGGGGAGCTGTTTTTT
CDR3: CASSQDPGLEGGELFF
size: many
D: TRBD2
J: TRBJ2-2
V: TRBV4-2

DNA: TGTGCCAGCAGCTCGAACAGTAACTATGGCTACACCTTC
CDR3: CASSSNSNYGYTF
size: -
D: -
J: TRBJ1-2
V: TRBV7-3

DNA: TGTGCCAGCAGCCGGGACAGGGGAACAGATACGCAGTATTTT
CDR3: CASSRDRGTDTQYF
size: many
D: TRBD1
J: TRBJ2-3
V: TRBV2

DNA: TGTGCCAGTAGTAAGTTTAGCGATCCCTACAATGAGCAGTTCTTC
CDR3: CASSKFSDPYNEQFF
size: -
D: -
J: TRBJ2-1
V: TRBV19

DNA: TGTGCCAGCAGTGCACTAGCGGGGAACACCGGGGAGCAGTACTTC
CDR3: CASSALAGNTGEQYF
size: -
D: TRBD2
J: TRBJ2-7
V: TRBV2

DNA: TGTGCCAGCAGCTTATCACAGGGCTACAATGAGCAGTTCTTC
CDR3: CASSLSQGYNEQFF
size: -
D: -
J: TRBJ2-1
V: TRBV11-2

DNA: TGTGCCAGTAGTATGACTAGTATCTCCTACAATGAGCAGTTCTTC
CDR3: CASSMTSISYNEQFF
size: many
D: -
J: TRBJ2-1
V: TRBV19

DNA: TGCAGTGCCAGCAGTTTGCTCTCCTACGAGCAGTACTTC
CDR3: CSASSLLSYEQYF
size: -
D: -
J: TRBJ2-7
V: TRBV20-1

DNA: TGTGCCAGCAGTGAATTCGGTCGGGGACAGGGTAAGGGCTACACCTTC
CDR3: CASSEFGRGQGKGYTF
size: -
D: TRBD1
J: TRBJ1-2
V: TRBV25-1

DNA: TGTGCCAGCAGCTTAGGAGGCCTTAGGGAAGGCTACACCTTC
CDR3: CASSLGGLREGYTF
size: -
D: -
J: TRBJ1-2
V: TRBV7-6

DNA: TGTGCCAGCAGTTACTCAGGGACTAGTACGGAGACCCAGTACTTC
CDR3: CASSYSGTSTETQYF
size: many
D: TRBD2
J: TRBJ2-5
V: TRBV12-3/TRBV12-4

DNA: TGTGCCACAAACAGGGGTTTCGGCACTGAAGCTTTCTTT
CDR3: CATNRGFGTEAFF
size: many
D: TRBD1
J: TRBJ1-1
V: TRBV6-5

DNA: TGCGCCAGCAGTGAGTCGTCAGGGGCTTTAAACGAGCAGTACTTC
CDR3: CASSESSGALNEQYF
size: -
D: -
J: TRBJ2-7
V: TRBV10-1

DNA: TGCGCCAGCGGAGGGCCCCAGCATTTT
CDR3: CASGGPQHF
size: few
D: -
J: TRBJ1-5
V: TRBV10-1

DNA: TGTGCCAGCAGTCCCCTTCACGAGCAGTACTTC
CDR3: CASSPLHEQYF
size: many
D: -
J: TRBJ2-7
V: TRBV6-6

DNA: TGTGCCAGTAGTATCCCTGGGGGCTCCTACAATGAGCAGTTCTTC
CDR3: CASSIPGGSYNEQFF
size: -
D: -
J: TRBJ2-1
V: TRBV19

DNA: TGCAGTGCTAGAGTAAGCGGGAGGGCAGAGACCCAGTACTTC
CDR3: CSARVSGRAETQYF
size: -
D: TRBD2
J: TRBJ2-5
V: TRBV20-1

DNA: TGTGCCAGCAGCCAAGGTGACAGGGGGCTAGTGGGATCACCCCTCCACTTT
CDR3: CASSQGDRGLVGSPLHF
size: many
D: TRBD1
J: TRBJ1-6
V: TRBV3-1

DNA: TGTGCCATCAGTGAGATCTTTAGCGGGGGGGAGACCCAGTACTTC
CDR3: CAISEIFSGGETQYF
size: many
D: TRBD2
J: TRBJ2-5
V: TRBV10-3

DNA: TGTGCCAGCAGTCAGGACCCCGTCTCCGGGGAGCTGTTTTTT
CDR3: CASSQDPVSGELFF
size: many
D: -
J: TRBJ2-2
V: TRBV6-1

DNA: TGTGCCATCAGGCAAGGGGCAGATACGCAGTATTTT
CDR3: CAIRQGADTQYF
size: -
D: -
J: TRBJ2-3
V: TRBV10-3

DNA: TGCAGTGCTAGAGGTCATACTAGCGGGAGGAACACCGGGGAGCTGTTTTTT
CDR3: CSARGHTSGRNTGELFF
size: -
D: TRBD2
J: TRBJ2-2
V: TRBV20-1